This TCR beta chain was identified in a study of blood T cell repertoires in COVID-19. About the research overall: The cDNA or gDNA used as material had been derived from T cells, B-cell-depleted T cells, or PBMCs.

V lost 1 base, J lost 0 bases, and 12 bases stayed unmatched. The CDR3 runs to 19 residues. Germline V gene lookup returns CDR1 LNHDA and CDR2 SQIVND (reference sequence). Authors' methods: Counts of nucleated cells, estimated from reference gene primer amplification, were obtained. Produced via immunoSEQ multiplex PCR; TCRdb's table is partial and in-frame only. The V and J calls and clone size are taken from that table; D and trimming were inferred from the DNA. The sample lists some 100,000 clones; 85% to 90% were seen once. This sequence joins TRBV19 and TRBJ2-4; TRBD1 matches at 7 bases. The source material was peripheral blood. This clonotype was sampled from a human donor with acute or convalescent COVID-19. The donor label of this sample is uncertain. The CDR3 sequence: CASSIGSDRRFLAKNIQYF. The CDR3 DNA is TGTGCCAGTAGTATAGGATCGGACAGGAGGTTTCTAGCCAAAAACATTCAGTACTTC.